Listed here are 28 T cell receptor beta chains from one sample, sequenced in a study of vaccination and CD4 T cells after COVID-19. For these receptors, no antigen is known. The Oncomine TCR Beta short-read assay sequenced DNA from cultured CD4+ T cells. TCRdb re-called the PCR reads through MiXCR, storing one row per CDR3 protein. Counted here are more than 6,000 distinct CDR3 sequences, about 50% occurring once; the ten biggest clones make up more than 25%. Treatment here: roughly 11-day PBMC culture with coronavirus spike peptide pools or control peptides (ViraFEST assay). CD4+ T cells of the unexposed donor were collected before the COVID-19 pandemic (2011-2018). The sample consisted of CD4+ T cells from blood, cultured in vitro. The receptors derive from a human donor in good health.

The chain carries TRBV5-4 and TRBJ2-1; D ambiguous. The germline V and J ends were trimmed by 1 base and 5 bases, with 7 bases remaining between them. The CDR3 totals 13 residues. CDR1 SGHNT and CDR2 YYREEE come from the germline V gene (reference sequence). The CDR3 spells CASSLMFNNEQFF. The CDR3 DNA reads as TGTGCCAGCAGCTTGATGTTCAACAATGAGCAGTTCTTC.

The rearrangement joins TRBV12-3 or TRBV12-4 to TRBJ2-2; tentatively, D is TRBD1 or TRBD2 (5 bases each). Between the trimmed V and J ends, which lost 3 bases and 5 bases, there was a span of 16 bases. This CDR3 is built from 16 residues. The CDR3 sequence: CASSFSRGVWTGELFF. The CDR3 nucleotides are TGTGCCAGCAGTTTTTCCCGAGGGGTGTGGACCGGGGAGCTGTTTTTT.

The chain is built from TRBV2 and TRBJ2-7; D ambiguous. Germline V gene lookup returns CDR1 SNHLY and CDR2 FYNNEI. This CDR3 is 14 amino acids long. V was trimmed by 5 bases and J by 0 bases, leaving 11 bases between them. In DNA form, the CDR3 reads TGTGCCAGCAGTTTTAAGATGAGCTCCTACGAGCAGTACTTC. Amino acid sequence: CASSFKMSSYEQYF. The variable domain in full, with the rest retrieved from reference TRBV2 and TRBJ2-7, is EPEVTQTPSHQVTQMGQEVILRCVPISNHLYFYWYRQILGQKVEFLVSFYNNEISEKSEIFDDQFSVERPDGSNFTLKIRSTKLEDSAMYFCASSFKMSSYEQYFGPGTRLTVT.

This chain links TRBV19 with TRBJ2-2; D might be TRBD1 (6 bases). CDR3 length: 17 residues. Germline V lookup: CDR1 LNHDA, CDR2 SQIVND (reference sequence). The ends were cut back, 4 bases at V and 9 bases at J, with 24 bases in the middle. Written as DNA, the CDR3 is TGTGCCAGTAGTAAAGTGGGCCCGGGACAACCCTTTAGGGAGCTGTTTTTT. This codes for CASSKVGPGQPFRELFF. The variable domain in full, completed from reference TRBV19 and TRBJ2-2, reads DGGITQSPKYLFRKEGQNVTLSCEQNLNHDAMYWYRQDPGQGLRLIYYSQIVNDFQKGDIAEGYSVSREKKESFPLTVTSAQKNPTAFYLCASSKVGPGQPFRELFFGEGSRLTVL.

The rearrangement links TRBV10-2 to TRBJ2-3; D is possibly TRBD2 (5 bases). The CDR3 contains 13 residues. V dropped 1 base and J dropped 5 bases, with 7 bases sitting between them. The germline gives CDR1 WSHSY, CDR2 SAAADI. Here the CDR3 reads CASSEFAGDTQYF. In DNA, the CDR3 is TGCGCCAGCAGTGAGTTTGCGGGAGATACGCAGTATTTT.

This clonotype was seen a few times. The genes are TRBV15 and TRBJ1-1; D is possibly TRBD1 (5 bases). The germline CDR1 and CDR2 sequences are LNHNV and YYDKDF (reference sequence). The CDR3 sequence is 14 residues long. V was clipped by 0 bases and J by 10 bases, with 15 bases between them. The CDR3 DNA sequence: TGTGCCACCAGCAGAGATTTAACAGGCTTCCGAGCTTTCTTT. It specifies CATSRDLTGFRAFF.

The chain combines TRBV2 with TRBJ1-5, with D unresolved. The CDR3 has 13 amino acids. Germline CDR1 and CDR2: SNHLY and FYNNEI. V was pared by 5 bases and J by 4 bases, with 9 bases between. CDR3 coding DNA: TGTGCCAGCAGTTCGAACAGTAATCAGCCCCAGCATTTT. Protein product: CASSSNSNQPQHF.

The genes are TRBV27 and TRBJ2-3, with D possibly being TRBD1 (5 bases). V was cut by 3 bases and J by 2 bases, with 18 bases left in between. Per the germline V gene, CDR1 is MNHEY and CDR2 is SMNVEV (reference sequence). CDR3 length: 17 residues. Here the CDR3 DNA reads TGTGCCAGCAGTTTGATCAAAAAGGGGTGGAACACAGATACGCAGTATTTT. Protein product: CASSLIKKGWNTDTQYF.

This clonotype was detected only a few times. The chain has TRBV7-2 and TRBJ2-7, with no clear D. The germline V and J ends were trimmed by 6 bases and 2 bases, with 11 bases remaining between them. The CDR3 length is 13 residues. Germline V lookup: CDR1 SGHTA, CDR2 FQGNSA. DNA of the CDR3: TGTGCCAGCAGAACTACACCGACCTACGAGCAGTACTTC. The encoded protein is CASRTTPTYEQYF.

This clonotype turned up a few times. V gene TRBV20-1 combines with J gene TRBJ1-1, with D tentatively TRBD1 (5 bases). The germline V gene encodes CDR1 DFQATT and CDR2 SNEGSKA (reference sequence). CDR3 length equals 11 residues. With 5 bases removed from V and 9 bases from J, the gap between germline ends came to 13 bases. The CDR3 here is CSAWGGRQAFF. The DNA for the CDR3 is TGCAGTGCTTGGGGGGGACGGCAAGCTTTCTTT.

The chain joins TRBV28 to TRBJ2-3, with TRBD2 matching over 8 bases. V lost 4 bases, J lost 0 bases, and 15 bases stayed unmatched. The CDR3 consists of 19 residues. Germline-derived CDR1 and CDR2 are MDHEN and SYDVKM. This CDR3 reads CASSSPSRTSPRSTDTQYF. The DNA of the CDR3 is TGTGCCAGCAGTTCCCCCTCCCGGACTAGCCCGCGAAGCACAGATACGCAGTATTTT.

V usage is TRBV6-1 and J usage is TRBJ2-2; D remains unclear. The germline V gene encodes CDR1 MNHNS and CDR2 SASEGT. Trimming took off 6 bases at V and 13 bases at J, with 15 bases between the two ends. The CDR3 has 12 amino acids. The CDR3 protein is CASSAVGWGLFF. For the CDR3, the DNA is TGTGCCAGCAGCGCCGTGGGATGGGGGCTGTTTTTT.

The chain couples TRBV30 to TRBJ1-1; D unresolved. V lost 2 bases to trimming and J lost 4 bases, with 11 bases between them. Germline assignment: CDR1 GTSNPN and CDR2 SVGIG (reference sequence). The CDR3 has 13 residues. This CDR3 reads CAWSPTGFTEAFF. The CDR3 DNA sequence: TGTGCCTGGAGTCCTACGGGCTTCACTGAAGCTTTCTTT. Full variable domain (remainder filled in from reference TRBV30 and TRBJ1-1): SQTIHQWPATLVQPVGSPLSLECTVEGTSNPNLYWYRQAAGRGLQLLFYSVGIGQISSEVPQNLSASRPQDRQFILSSKKLLLSDSGFYLCAWSPTGFTEAFFGQGTRLTVV.

This chain links TRBV7-9 with TRBJ1-1; TRBD1 matches 9 bases. Losses at the gene ends were 4 bases for V and 1 base for J; bases not matched to a gene: 1. The CDR3 length is 14 residues. Germline V lookup: CDR1 SEHNR, CDR2 FQNEAQ (reference sequence). CDR3: CASSSTGGNTEAFF. CDR3 nucleotide sequence: TGTGCCAGCAGCTCGACAGGGGGGAACACTGAAGCTTTCTTT.

The rearrangement links TRBV6-4 to TRBJ1-1, with D uncertain. The CDR3 extends over 13 amino acids. Germline CDR1 MRHNA, CDR2 SNTAGT. Deletions cut 8 bases from V and 1 base from J, with 11 bases between. The CDR3 here is CASGRESNTEAFF. In nucleotides, the CDR3 is TGTGCCAGCGGTAGGGAATCGAACACTGAAGCTTTCTTT.

This chain uses TRBV20-1 with TRBJ2-1; D is unresolved. V was clipped by 3 bases and J by 0 bases, with 9 bases between them. CDR1 is DFQATT and CDR2 is SNEGSKA in the germline V gene (reference sequence). There are 14 residues in the CDR3. In DNA form, the CDR3 reads TGCAGTGCTAGCGTGGTAGACTCCTACAATGAGCAGTTCTTC. This translates into CSASVVDSYNEQFF.

This clonotype was detected only once. The genes are TRBV30 and TRBJ1-2; TRBD1 aligns across 8 bases. Germline CDR1 and CDR2: GTSNPN and SVGIG (reference sequence). Trimming removed 6 bases from V and 5 bases from J; junction bases left unmatched: 8. The CDR3 sequence is 13 residues long. DNA for the CDR3: TGTGCCTGCCCACCCCGACAGGGGTATGGCTACACCTTC. Its protein product is CACPPRQGYGYTF.

This clonotype has a handful of counts. The chain uses TRBV6-5 and TRBJ2-7; unclear D gene. V was clipped by 2 bases and J by 3 bases, with 17 bases between them. In germline, CDR1 is MNHEY, CDR2 SVGAGI. The CDR3 extends over 16 amino acids. The CDR3 nucleotides read TGTGCCAGCAGTTACAATCGACCCAGCCAATACTACGAGCAGTACTTC. This gives the protein CASSYNRPSQYYEQYF.

V is TRBV15 and J is TRBJ1-5; TRBD1 agrees at 9 bases. The V and J ends lost 5 bases and 6 bases, in that order; junction bases with no gene match: 5. Germline-derived CDR1 and CDR2 are LNHNV and YYDKDF (reference sequence). This CDR3 comprises 14 residues. CDR3 DNA: TGTGCCACCAGCGGGACAGGGTCCCGTCAGCCCCAGCATTTT. This sequence encodes CATSGTGSRQPQHF.

The CDR3: CASSIGTSGYEQYF. CDR3 coding DNA: TGTGCCAGTAGTATAGGGACTAGCGGGTACGAGCAGTACTTC. The chain carries TRBV19 and TRBJ2-7; the match to TRBD2 covers 11 bases. Germline V gene sequence: CDR1 LNHDA, CDR2 SQIVND (reference sequence). Losses at the gene ends were 1 base for V and 4 bases for J; bases not matched to a gene: 0. This CDR3 is 14 amino acids long.

For the CDR3, the DNA is TGCAGTGCCCCAGGGGGCCTGGTCTATGGCTACACCTTC. Residues: CSAPGGLVYGYTF. The rearrangement links TRBV20-1 to TRBJ1-2, with TRBD1 identical over 8 bases. In germline, CDR1 is DFQATT, CDR2 SNEGSKA (reference sequence). The CDR3 length is 13 residues. The V gene end was trimmed by 6 bases and the J gene end by 4 bases; junction bases not matched to a gene: 7.

This rearrangement joins TRBV14 to TRBJ1-1, with a weak D call TRBD1 (5 bases). Trimming left V 4 bases short and J 4 bases short, with 13 bases between. Germline V gene lookup returns CDR1 SGHDN and CDR2 FVKESK. CDR3 size: 14 residues. CDR3 protein: CASSPTSGFTEAFF. The CDR3 coding sequence is TGTGCCAGCAGCCCTACCTCAGGGTTCACTGAAGCTTTCTTT.

The chain employs TRBV27 and TRBJ1-5, with D hard to call. V was shortened by 3 bases and J by 0 bases, with 9 bases between the two germline ends. The CDR3 runs to 15 residues. The germline V gene has CDR1 MNHEY and CDR2 SMNVEV (reference sequence). The CDR3 nucleotides read TGTGCCAGCAGTTTCGGGCAGTATAGCAATCAGCCCCAGCATTTT. This translates into CASSFGQYSNQPQHF.

The chain is built from TRBV20-1 and TRBJ2-7; no firm D call. The V end was cut by 2 bases, the J end by 2 bases, with 10 bases between. CDR3 length equals 13 residues. Per the germline V gene, CDR1 is DFQATT and CDR2 is SNEGSKA (reference sequence). CDR3 bases: TGCAGTGCTAGAAGTCACCGCACCTACGAGCAGTACTTC. As protein: CSARSHRTYEQYF.

V and J are TRBV20-1 and TRBJ2-5, with D perhaps TRBD2 (6 bases). V shed 3 bases and J shed 5 bases, with 10 bases lying between them. Looked up from germline, CDR1 is DFQATT and CDR2 is SNEGSKA (reference sequence). The CDR3 length is 12 residues. CDR3 sequence: CSASGGTETQYF. The DNA for the CDR3 is TGCAGTGCTAGTGGGGGGACGGAGACCCAGTACTTC.

The table lists this clonotype with a few counts. The rearrangement uses TRBV20-1 and TRBJ2-2, with 9 bases identical to TRBD2. This CDR3 has 14 residues. Germline CDR1 and CDR2: DFQATT and SNEGSKA (reference sequence). V was clipped by 3 bases and J by 7 bases; unmatched bases: 6. In nucleotides, the CDR3 is TGCAGTGCTAGGAGGACTAGCGCCGACGGGGAGCTGTTTTTT. This translates into CSARRTSADGELFF.

The CDR3 nucleotides are TGTGCCAGCAGTTTGGACAGTTCGAGTCAGCCCCAGCATTTT. The encoded protein is CASSLDSSSQPQHF. J is TRBJ1-5 and V is TRBV6-2 or TRBV6-3; maybe TRBD1 (6 bases). The CDR3 length is 14 residues. The germline CDR1 and CDR2 sequences are MNHEY and SVGEGT. V was pared by 4 bases and J by 6 bases, with 13 bases between.

V usage is TRBV27 and J usage is TRBJ2-5; 8 nucleotides line up with TRBD2. The length of the CDR3 is 14 residues. Trimming removed 6 bases from V and 1 base from J; junction bases left unmatched: 4. In germline, CDR1 is MNHEY, CDR2 SMNVEV (reference sequence). The CDR3 is CASRPLAGQETQYF. The CDR3 DNA reads TGTGCCAGCAGACCTCTAGCGGGCCAAGAGACCCAGTACTTC.